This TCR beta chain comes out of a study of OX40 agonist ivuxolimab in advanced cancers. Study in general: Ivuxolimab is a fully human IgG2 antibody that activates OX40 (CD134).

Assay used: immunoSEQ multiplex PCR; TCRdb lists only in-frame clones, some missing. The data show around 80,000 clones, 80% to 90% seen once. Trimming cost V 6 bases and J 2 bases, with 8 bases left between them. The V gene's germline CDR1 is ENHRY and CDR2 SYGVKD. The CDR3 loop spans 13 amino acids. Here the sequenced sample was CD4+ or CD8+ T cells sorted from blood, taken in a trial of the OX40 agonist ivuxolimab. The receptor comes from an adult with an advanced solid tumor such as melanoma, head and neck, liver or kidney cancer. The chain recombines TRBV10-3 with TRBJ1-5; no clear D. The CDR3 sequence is CAISPGGNQPQHF. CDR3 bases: TGTGCCATCAGCCCGGGTGGCAATCAGCCCCAGCATTTT.